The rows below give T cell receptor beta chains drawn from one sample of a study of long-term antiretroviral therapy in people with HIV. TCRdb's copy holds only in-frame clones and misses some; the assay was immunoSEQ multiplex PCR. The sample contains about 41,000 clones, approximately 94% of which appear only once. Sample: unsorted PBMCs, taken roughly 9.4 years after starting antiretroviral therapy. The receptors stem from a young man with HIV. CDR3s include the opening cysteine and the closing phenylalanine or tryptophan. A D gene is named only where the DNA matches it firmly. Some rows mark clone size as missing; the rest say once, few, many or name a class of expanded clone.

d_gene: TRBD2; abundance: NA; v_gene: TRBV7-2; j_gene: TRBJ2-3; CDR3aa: CASSPRTSGYTDTQYF; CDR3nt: TGTGCCAGCAGCCCGAGGACTAGCGGCTACACAGATACGCAGTATTTT
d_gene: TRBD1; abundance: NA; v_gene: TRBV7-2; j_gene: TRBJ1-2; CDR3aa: CASSQDRDLYGYTF; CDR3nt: TGTGCCAGCAGCCAGGACAGGGACCTCTATGGCTACACCTTC
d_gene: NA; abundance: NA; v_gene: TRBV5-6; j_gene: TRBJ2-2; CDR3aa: CASSPHRPTSSGELFF; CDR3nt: TGTGCCAGCAGCCCGCATAGGCCTACCAGTTCCGGGGAGCTGTTTTTT
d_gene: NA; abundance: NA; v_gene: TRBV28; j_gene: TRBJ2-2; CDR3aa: CASGGGNTGELFF; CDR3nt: TGTGCCAGTGGGGGTGGGAACACCGGGGAGCTGTTTTTT
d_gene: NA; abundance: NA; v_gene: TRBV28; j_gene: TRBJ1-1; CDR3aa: CASSLFGAQGEITEAFF; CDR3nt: TGTGCCAGCAGTTTATTTGGGGCACAGGGAGAAATCACTGAAGCTTTCTTT
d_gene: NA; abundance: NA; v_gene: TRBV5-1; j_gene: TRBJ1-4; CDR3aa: CASSFNRAGGNEKLFF; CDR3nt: TGCGCCAGCAGCTTTAACAGGGCGGGAGGGAATGAAAAACTGTTTTTT
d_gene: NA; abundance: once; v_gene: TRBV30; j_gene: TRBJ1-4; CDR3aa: CAWTGSLNEKLFF; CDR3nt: TGTGCCTGGACCGGCAGCCTTAATGAAAAACTGTTTTTT
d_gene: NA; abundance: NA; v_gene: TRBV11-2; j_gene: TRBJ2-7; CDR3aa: CASSPKGLLGEYEQYF; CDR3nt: TGTGCCAGCAGCCCAAAGGGGTTACTGGGGGAGTACGAGCAGTACTTC
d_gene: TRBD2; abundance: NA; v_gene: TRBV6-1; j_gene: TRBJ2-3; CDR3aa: CASKGLARTDTQYF; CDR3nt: TGTGCCAGCAAGGGACTAGCGAGGACAGATACGCAGTATTTT
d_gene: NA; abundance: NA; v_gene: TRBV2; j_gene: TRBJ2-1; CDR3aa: CASRGGDSKQYEQFF; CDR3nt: TGTGCCAGCAGGGGAGGGGACAGTAAACAATATGAGCAGTTCTTC
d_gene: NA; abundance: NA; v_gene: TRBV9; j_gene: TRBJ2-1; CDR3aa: CASSVSGNEQFF; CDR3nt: TGTGCCAGCAGCGTTAGCGGAAATGAGCAGTTCTTC
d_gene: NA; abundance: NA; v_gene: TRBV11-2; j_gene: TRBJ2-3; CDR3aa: CASSPPLTAFTDTQYF; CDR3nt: TGTGCCAGCAGCCCCCCCTTAACAGCCTTCACAGATACGCAGTATTTT
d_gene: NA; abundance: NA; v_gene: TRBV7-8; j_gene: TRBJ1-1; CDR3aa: CASSLDSWTEAFF; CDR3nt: TGTGCCAGCAGCTTAGATAGTTGGACTGAAGCTTTCTTT
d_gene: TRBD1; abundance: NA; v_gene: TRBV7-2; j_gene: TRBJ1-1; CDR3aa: CASSTDRDRKAFF; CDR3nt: TGTGCCAGCAGCACGGACAGGGACCGGAAAGCTTTCTTT
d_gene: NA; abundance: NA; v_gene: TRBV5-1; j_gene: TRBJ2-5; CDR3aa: CASSLVAGRETQYF; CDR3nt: TGCGCCAGCAGCTTGGTGGCAGGGAGGGAGACCCAGTACTTC
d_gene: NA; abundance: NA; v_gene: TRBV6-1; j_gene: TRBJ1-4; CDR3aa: CASSTRLGEKLFF; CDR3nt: TGTGCCAGCAGTACGAGACTCGGCGAAAAACTGTTTTTT
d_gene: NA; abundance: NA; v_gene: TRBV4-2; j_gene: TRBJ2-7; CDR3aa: CASSQAPLGGQTSYEQYF; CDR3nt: TGTGCCAGCAGCCAGGCCCCCTTGGGGGGGCAAACCTCCTACGAGCAGTACTTC
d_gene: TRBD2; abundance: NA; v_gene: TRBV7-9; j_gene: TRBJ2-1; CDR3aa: CASSSRGGGVHEQFF; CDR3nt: TGTGCCAGCAGCTCGCGGGGGGGAGGGGTACATGAGCAGTTCTTC
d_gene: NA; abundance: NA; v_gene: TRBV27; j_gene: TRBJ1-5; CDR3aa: CAGASNQPQHF; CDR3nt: TGTGCCGGGGCTAGCAATCAGCCCCAGCATTTT
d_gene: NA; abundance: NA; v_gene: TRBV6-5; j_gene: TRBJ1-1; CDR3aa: CASATHPGEEAFF; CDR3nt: TGTGCCAGCGCAACCCATCCAGGGGAGGAAGCTTTCTTT
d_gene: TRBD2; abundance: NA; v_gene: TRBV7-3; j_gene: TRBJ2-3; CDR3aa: CASSSPRSGGGTSTDTQYF; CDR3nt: TGTGCCAGCAGCTCGCCGAGGAGCGGCGGGGGGACGAGCACAGATACGCAGTATTTT
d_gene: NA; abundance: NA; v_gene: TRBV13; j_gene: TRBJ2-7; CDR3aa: CASSRQITGSAYEQYF; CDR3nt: TGTGCCAGCAGCCGCCAAATAACAGGGTCAGCCTACGAGCAGTACTTC
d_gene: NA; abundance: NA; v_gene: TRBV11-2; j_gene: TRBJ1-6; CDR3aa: CASSLASSAYNSPLHF; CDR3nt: TGTGCCAGCAGCTTAGCGTCGTCAGCGTATAATTCACCCCTCCACTTT
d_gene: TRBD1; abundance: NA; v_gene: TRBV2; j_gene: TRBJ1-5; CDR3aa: CASRGTDFWQPQHF; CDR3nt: TGTGCCAGCAGGGGGACAGACTTTTGGCAGCCCCAGCATTTT
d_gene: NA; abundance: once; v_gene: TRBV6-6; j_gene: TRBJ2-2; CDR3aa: CASSYAQPNTGELFF; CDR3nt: TGTGCCAGCAGTTACGCACAGCCGAACACCGGGGAGCTGTTTTTT
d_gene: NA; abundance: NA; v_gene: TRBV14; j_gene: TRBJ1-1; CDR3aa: CASSRSANTEAFF; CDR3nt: TGTGCCAGCAGCCGATCAGCGAACACTGAAGCTTTCTTT
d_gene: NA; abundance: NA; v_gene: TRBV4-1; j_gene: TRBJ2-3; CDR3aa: CASSQVGRATDTQYF; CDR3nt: TGCGCCAGCAGCCAAGTCGGTAGGGCCACAGATACGCAGTATTTT
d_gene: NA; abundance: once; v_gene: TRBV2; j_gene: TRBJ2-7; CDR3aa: CASSDVSSSTGSYEQYF; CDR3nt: TGTGCCAGCAGTGATGTTTCTTCCTCGACAGGATCCTACGAGCAGTACTTC
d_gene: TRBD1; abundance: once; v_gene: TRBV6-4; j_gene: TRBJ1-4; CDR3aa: CARGRQGPVKLFF; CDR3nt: TGTGCCAGGGGACGACAGGGTCCAGTTAAACTGTTTTTT
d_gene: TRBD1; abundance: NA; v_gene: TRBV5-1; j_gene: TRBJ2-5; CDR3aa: CASSPGQGRETQYF; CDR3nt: TGCGCCAGCAGCCCCGGACAGGGAAGAGAGACCCAGTACTTC
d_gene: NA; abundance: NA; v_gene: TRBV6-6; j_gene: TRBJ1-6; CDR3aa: CASSPREPRLFPLHF; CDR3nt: TGTGCCAGCAGTCCTCGGGAGCCACGTTTATTCCCCCTCCACTTT
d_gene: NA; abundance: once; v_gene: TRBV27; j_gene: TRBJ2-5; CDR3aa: CASSLLAQETQYF; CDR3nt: TGTGCCAGCAGTTTACTAGCCCAAGAGACCCAGTACTTC
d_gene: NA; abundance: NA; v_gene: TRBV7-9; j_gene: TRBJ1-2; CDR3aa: CASTRTGRYGYTF; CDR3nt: TGTGCCAGCACCCGGACGGGCCGCTATGGCTACACCTTC
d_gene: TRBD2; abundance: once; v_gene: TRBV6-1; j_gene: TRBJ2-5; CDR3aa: CASSGGGGQTQYF; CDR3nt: TGTGCCAGCAGTGGCGGGGGGGGGCAGACCCAGTACTTC
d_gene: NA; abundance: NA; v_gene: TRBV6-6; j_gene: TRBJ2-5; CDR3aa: CAGSPRGVQETQYF; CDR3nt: TGTGCCGGCAGCCCAAGGGGGGTCCAAGAGACCCAGTACTTC
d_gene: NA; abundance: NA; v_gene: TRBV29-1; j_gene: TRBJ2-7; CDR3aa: CSVLAGNYEQYF; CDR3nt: TGCAGCGTTCTCGCAGGGAACTACGAGCAGTACTTC
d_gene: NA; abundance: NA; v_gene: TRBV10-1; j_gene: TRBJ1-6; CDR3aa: CASRQGTSPLHF; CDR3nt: TGCGCCAGCAGGCAGGGTACCTCACCCCTCCACTTT
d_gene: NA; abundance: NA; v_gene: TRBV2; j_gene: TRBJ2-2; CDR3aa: CASSVLQSSEGELFF; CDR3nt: TGTGCCAGCAGTGTGCTCCAGTCCTCAGAGGGGGAGCTGTTTTTT
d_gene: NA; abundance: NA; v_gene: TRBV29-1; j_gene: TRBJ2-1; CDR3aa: CSVVTLSYNEQFF; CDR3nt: TGCAGCGTTGTAACACTCTCCTACAATGAGCAGTTCTTC
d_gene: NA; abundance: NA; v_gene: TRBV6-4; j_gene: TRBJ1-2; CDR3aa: CASSEFTGSFYGYTF; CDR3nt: TGTGCCAGCAGTGAGTTCACAGGGTCCTTCTATGGCTACACCTTC